This T cell receptor (beta chain) comes out of a study of T cells in Graves' hyperthyroidism and ophthalmopathy. Study-level results: Most clonotypes expanded in thyroid above 0.001 were likewise present in blood.

Uncontrolled infection, other autoimmune disease, pregnancy and lactation each barred patients from inclusion. Diagnosis rested on symptoms, serum thyroxine and TRAb, thyroid ultrasound, and orbital computed tomography. The CDR3 covers 15 residues. The germline V gene has CDR1 MNHNS and CDR2 SASEGT. Germline trimming cut 5 bases from V and 4 bases from J; bases unmatched to any gene: 6. What was amplified from RNA transcripts were TCR beta CDR3 regions. The HTBI primer set drove a first-round RT-PCR of the TCR CDR3. TCRdb reanalysed the multiplex PCR reads using MiXCR and keeps one entry per CDR3 protein. The table lists around 600,000 distinct CDR3 sequences, about 14% of them singletons. This clonotype has just a few counts. What it recognizes is unknown.

The receptor comes from a woman aged 18 to 35 with Graves' ophthalmopathy. This chain connects TRBV6-1 to TRBJ2-2, with TRBD1 identical over 8 bases. Sequenced: blood. CDR3 protein: CASSSTGVGTGELFF. The DNA for the CDR3 is TGTGCCAGCAGTTCGACAGGGGTAGGCACCGGGGAGCTGTTTTTT.